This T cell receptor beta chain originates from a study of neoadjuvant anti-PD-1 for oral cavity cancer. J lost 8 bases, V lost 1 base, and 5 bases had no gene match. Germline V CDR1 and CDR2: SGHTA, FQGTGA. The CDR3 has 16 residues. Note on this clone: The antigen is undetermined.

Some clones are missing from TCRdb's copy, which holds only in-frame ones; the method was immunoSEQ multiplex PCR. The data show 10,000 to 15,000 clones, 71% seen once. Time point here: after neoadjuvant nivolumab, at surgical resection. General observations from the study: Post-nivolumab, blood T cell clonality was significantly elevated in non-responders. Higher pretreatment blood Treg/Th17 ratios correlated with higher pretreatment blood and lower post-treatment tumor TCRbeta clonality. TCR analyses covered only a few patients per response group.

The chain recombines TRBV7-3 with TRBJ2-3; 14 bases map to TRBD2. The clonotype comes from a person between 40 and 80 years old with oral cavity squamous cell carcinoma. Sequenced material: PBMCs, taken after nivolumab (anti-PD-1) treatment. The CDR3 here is CASSLRLAGGPFTQYF. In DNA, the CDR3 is TGTGCCAGCAGCTTAAGACTAGCGGGGGGGCCCTTTACGCAGTATTTT.